This T cell receptor (beta chain) was obtained from a study of post-analysis software for immune sequencing data. Overall study results and limits: When compared against controls, multiple sclerosis patients showed significantly lower normalized Chao1 diversity. Elevated frequency relative to controls characterized four or five TRBV segments in patients, TRBV5-6, TRBV5-1 and TRBV20-1 among them. Strong co-clustering by F measure was seen for same-batch samples.

A few counts support this clonotype. Its antigen remains unknown. The CDR3 extends over 13 amino acids. V was cut by 5 bases and J by 10 bases, with 15 bases left in between. Unique molecular identifiers were present in the TCR beta cDNA libraries. TCRdb fed the PCR reads into MiXCR, producing one record per CDR3 protein. Here the sample spans around 400,000 distinct CDR3 sequences, less than 40% being singletons. V and J are TRBV12-3 or TRBV12-4 and TRBJ2-1; weak D call: TRBD1 (6 bases). Source material: blood. This clonotype originated in a girl between 5 and 17 years old with multiple sclerosis. CDR3 in DNA: TGTGCCAGCAGTCCCCCCAGCCAGGGGGAGCAGTTCTTC. This sequence encodes CASSPPSQGEQFF.